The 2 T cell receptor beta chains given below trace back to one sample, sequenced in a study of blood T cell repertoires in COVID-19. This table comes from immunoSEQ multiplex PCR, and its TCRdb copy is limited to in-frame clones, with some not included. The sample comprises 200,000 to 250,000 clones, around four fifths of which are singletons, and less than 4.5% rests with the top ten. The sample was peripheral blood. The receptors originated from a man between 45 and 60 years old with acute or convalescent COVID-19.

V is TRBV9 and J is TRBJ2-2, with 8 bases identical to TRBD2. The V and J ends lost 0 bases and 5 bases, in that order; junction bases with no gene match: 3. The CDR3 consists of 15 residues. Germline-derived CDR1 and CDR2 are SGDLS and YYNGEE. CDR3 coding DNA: TGTGCCAGCAGCGTAGCGGGGGGGGTAACCGGGGAGCTGTTTTTT. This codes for CASSVAGGVTGELFF.

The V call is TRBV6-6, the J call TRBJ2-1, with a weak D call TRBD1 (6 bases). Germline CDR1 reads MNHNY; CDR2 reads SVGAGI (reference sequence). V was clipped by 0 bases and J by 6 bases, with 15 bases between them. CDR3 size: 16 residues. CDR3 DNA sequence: TGTGCCAGCAGTTACTCCGGGGACACCAGGGGCAATGAGCAGTTCTTC. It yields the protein CASSYSGDTRGNEQFF.